A selection of T cell receptor beta chains follows, all from one sample in a study of post-analysis software for immune sequencing data. MiXCR, run by TCRdb on the PCR reads, gives a single entry per CDR3 protein. Altogether roughly 800,000 distinct CDR3 sequences are present, about 43% being singletons, with the ten largest covering roughly 5.2%. What was sequenced was blood. These receptors came from a girl aged 5-17 years with multiple sclerosis. Both conserved end residues are part of each CDR3. D genes are given only for firm matches. Clone size is given for some rows only: seen once, a few or many times, or a class if the clone is expanded.

v_gene,d_gene,len,j_gene,abundance,CDR3aa,CDR3nt
TRBV27,-,15,TRBJ1-1,-,CASTVPGGVNTEAFF,TGTGCCAGCACCGTCCCGGGCGGGGTGAACACTGAAGCTTTCTTT
TRBV5-1,-,13,TRBJ2-5,-,CASSLDEQETQYF,TGCGCCAGCAGCTTGGATGAACAAGAGACCCAGTACTTC
TRBV11-2,-,14,TRBJ2-3,few,CASSLVGSADTQYF,TGTGCCAGCAGCTTAGTCGGTTCGGCAGATACGCAGTATTTT
TRBV6-1,TRBD2,14,TRBJ2-3,-,CASRGSGTPDTQYF,TGTGCCAGCAGAGGTAGCGGGACCCCAGATACGCAGTATTTT
TRBV29-1,-,12,TRBJ1-4,-,CSVVGQNEKLFF,TGCAGCGTTGTTGGGCAGAATGAAAAACTGTTTTTT
TRBV5-1,TRBD1,15,TRBJ1-6,few,CASSLRTGDNSPLHF,TGCGCCAGCAGCTTACGGACAGGGGATAATTCACCCCTCCACTTT
TRBV24-1,-,15,TRBJ2-5,-,CATSDPREGGETQYF,TGTGCCACCAGTGACCCCAGGGAGGGGGGAGAGACCCAGTACTTC
TRBV3-1,TRBD1,14,TRBJ1-2,-,CANSQDRGNYGYTF,TGTGCCAACAGCCAAGACAGGGGGAACTACGGCTACACCTTC
TRBV6-5,-,15,TRBJ2-1,-,CASSFSVSSYNEQFF,TGTGCCAGCAGCTTCAGCGTTAGCTCCTACAATGAGCAGTTCTTC
TRBV12-3/TRBV12-4,-,13,TRBJ2-7,-,CASSEWPAYEQYF,TGTGCCAGCAGCGAATGGCCCGCCTACGAGCAGTACTTC
TRBV6-1,-,17,TRBJ2-7,few,CASSEPWTDGPSYEQYF,TGTGCCAGCAGTGAACCCTGGACGGACGGACCCTCCTACGAGCAGTACTTC
TRBV24-1,TRBD2,17,TRBJ2-3,-,CATSEGTSGTAADTQYF,TGTGCCACCAGTGAGGGGACTAGCGGGACGGCAGCAGATACGCAGTATTTT
TRBV7-2,-,16,TRBJ2-7,-,CASSAEGVASGYEQYF,TGTGCCAGCAGCGCCGAGGGGGTAGCATCTGGGTACGAGCAGTACTTC
TRBV6-2/TRBV6-3,-,16,TRBJ1-1,-,CASSYSQGQVWNEAFF,TGTGCCAGCAGTTACTCTCAGGGGCAAGTGTGGAATGAAGCTTTCTTT
TRBV20-1,-,14,TRBJ1-2,-,CSADRTASGDGYTF,TGCAGTGCTGATAGGACAGCCTCTGGGGATGGCTACACCTTC
TRBV10-3,-,13,TRBJ2-3,-,CAIRRDSTDTQYF,TGTGCCATCAGGCGGGACAGCACAGATACGCAGTATTTT
TRBV20-1,-,15,TRBJ2-1,-,CSARDSLTAGNEQFF,TGCAGTGCTAGAGATTCCCTCACCGCCGGGAATGAGCAGTTCTTC
TRBV28,-,14,TRBJ2-1,-,CASSSTGFGTEQFF,TGTGCCAGCAGTTCGACAGGTTTTGGTACTGAGCAGTTCTTC
TRBV7-9,-,18,TRBJ2-5,few,CASSYNPQGPGRQETQYF,TGTGCCAGCAGCTATAACCCACAGGGTCCCGGGCGCCAAGAGACCCAGTACTTC
TRBV5-6,TRBD2,17,TRBJ2-7,-,CASSLGLAGAYSYEQYF,TGTGCCAGCAGCTTGGGACTAGCGGGAGCGTACTCCTACGAGCAGTACTTC
TRBV7-8,TRBD2,16,TRBJ2-7,-,CASSLAPSGRAYEQYF,TGTGCCAGCAGCTTAGCCCCCAGCGGGAGGGCCTACGAGCAGTACTTC
TRBV2,TRBD2,15,TRBJ2-3,-,CASSDTAGETDTQYF,TGTGCCAGCAGTGATACGGCGGGAGAAACAGATACGCAGTATTTT
TRBV21-1,-,14,TRBJ2-3,-,CASRPGGQRDTQYF,TGTGCCAGCAGGCCGGGGGGGCAGAGAGATACGCAGTATTTT
TRBV30,-,14,TRBJ2-1,-,CAWSSTLGVSEQFF,TGTGCCTGGAGCTCGACCTTGGGAGTGAGTGAGCAGTTCTTC
TRBV29-1,TRBD2,13,TRBJ2-5,-,CSGTLAAKETQYF,TGCAGCGGAACACTAGCGGCTAAAGAGACCCAGTACTTC
TRBV7-9,TRBD2,13,TRBJ2-1,-,CASLTSDKNEQFF,TGTGCCAGCTTAACTAGCGACAAAAATGAGCAGTTCTTC
TRBV9,TRBD1,16,TRBJ1-4,few,CASSVGRQGQNEKLFF,TGTGCCAGCAGCGTAGGGAGACAGGGACAGAATGAAAAACTGTTTTTT
TRBV10-3,-,13,TRBJ2-1,-,CAISDTSYNEQFF,TGTGCCATCAGTGACACCTCCTACAATGAGCAGTTCTTC
TRBV25-1,-,15,TRBJ1-2,-,CASSETGRGNYGYTF,TGTGCCAGCAGTGAAACGGGAAGGGGTAACTATGGCTACACCTTC
TRBV7-2,-,16,TRBJ2-7,few,CASSPMGPGAPPEQYF,TGTGCCAGCAGCCCCATGGGGCCGGGAGCCCCTCCCGAGCAGTACTTC
TRBV12-3/TRBV12-4,-,12,TRBJ1-2,-,CASSFSAYGYTF,TGTGCCAGCAGTTTTAGCGCTTATGGCTACACCTTC
TRBV6-6,-,14,TRBJ2-5,few,CASSAPVEVETQYF,TGTGCCAGCAGTGCCCCGGTGGAGGTAGAGACCCAGTACTTC
TRBV14,-,16,TRBJ2-5,few,CASSQDQAGTKKTQYF,TGTGCCAGCAGCCAAGATCAGGCGGGGACCAAGAAGACCCAGTACTTC
TRBV29-1,-,13,TRBJ2-1,-,CSVGETPYNEQFF,TGCAGCGTTGGGGAGACACCGTACAATGAGCAGTTCTTC
TRBV29-1,TRBD1,14,TRBJ1-2,-,CSVEEDRVTYGYTF,TGCAGCGTTGAGGAAGACAGGGTTACCTATGGCTACACCTTC
TRBV24-1,-,14,TRBJ2-7,-,CATSDLHRPQLQYF,TGTGCCACCAGTGATTTGCACCGTCCCCAGCTCCAGTACTTC
TRBV28,TRBD2,17,TRBJ2-7,-,CASSFPPWGSGFYEQYF,TGTGCCAGCAGTTTCCCACCCTGGGGTAGCGGGTTCTACGAGCAGTACTTC
TRBV11-2,-,16,TRBJ2-3,once,CASSPPDGTSTDTQYF,TGTGCCAGCAGCCCGCCCGACGGAACTAGCACAGATACGCAGTATTTT
TRBV21-1,-,14,TRBJ1-2,-,CASSKAGGNYGYTF,TGTGCCAGCAGCAAAGCAGGAGGGAACTATGGCTACACCTTC
TRBV7-9,-,14,TRBJ1-6,few,CASSLVQGRSPLHF,TGTGCCAGCAGCTTAGTCCAGGGGCGTTCACCCCTCCACTTT
TRBV25-1,-,15,TRBJ2-1,-,CASSEPVSSYNEQFF,TGTGCCAGCAGTGAACCGGTTAGCTCCTACAATGAGCAGTTCTTC
TRBV9,-,11,TRBJ2-1,few,CASSDTREQFF,TGTGCCAGCAGCGATACGAGAGAGCAGTTCTTC
TRBV7-8,TRBD1,14,TRBJ1-1,-,CASSLATGYTEAFF,TGTGCCAGCAGCTTAGCGACAGGGTACACTGAAGCTTTCTTT
TRBV9,-,17,TRBJ1-2,few,CASSPDPVTGTNYGYTF,TGTGCCAGCAGCCCAGATCCGGTCACAGGGACTAACTATGGCTACACCTTC
TRBV28,-,13,TRBJ2-7,-,CASSGGPRYEQYF,TGTGCCAGCAGCGGGGGACCGCGCTACGAGCAGTACTTC
TRBV21-1,-,15,TRBJ1-2,-,CASTTNLDRGPGYTF,TGTGCCAGCACCACAAACCTGGACAGGGGGCCTGGCTACACCTTC
TRBV6-1,TRBD2,16,TRBJ2-3,-,CASSPGLAGPLYTQYF,TGTGCCAGCAGTCCGGGACTAGCGGGGCCCCTGTATACGCAGTATTTT
TRBV2,-,11,TRBJ2-1,-,CASSAGNEQFF,TGTGCCAGCAGTGCAGGCAATGAGCAGTTCTTC
TRBV27,-,15,TRBJ2-1,-,CASSLGGGSCNEQFF,TGTGCCAGCAGTTTAGGCGGAGGCTCCTGCAATGAGCAGTTCTTT
TRBV11-1,-,15,TRBJ2-5,few,CASSWGQGIQETQYF,TGTGCCAGCAGCTGGGGGCAGGGCATCCAAGAGACCCAGTACTTC
TRBV7-8,TRBD2,21,TRBJ2-2,once,CASSLATAGLAGDRAGGELFF,TGTGCCAGCAGCTTAGCGACTGCGGGACTAGCGGGAGATAGGGCCGGCGGGGAGCTGTTTTTT